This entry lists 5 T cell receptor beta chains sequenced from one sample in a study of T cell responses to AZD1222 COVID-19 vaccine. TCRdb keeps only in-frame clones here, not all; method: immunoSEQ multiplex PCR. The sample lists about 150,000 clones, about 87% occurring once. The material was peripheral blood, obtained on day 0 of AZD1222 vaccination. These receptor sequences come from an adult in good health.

DNA for the CDR3: TGTGCCAGCAGTGAGTGGGAGACCCTTGAAAAACTGTTTTTT. Protein product: CASSEWETLEKLFF. The genes are TRBV25-1 and TRBJ1-4; D not certain. V was shortened by 3 bases and J by 7 bases, with 12 bases between the two germline ends. Per the germline V gene, CDR1 is MGHDK and CDR2 is SYGVNS. CDR3 length: 14 amino acids.

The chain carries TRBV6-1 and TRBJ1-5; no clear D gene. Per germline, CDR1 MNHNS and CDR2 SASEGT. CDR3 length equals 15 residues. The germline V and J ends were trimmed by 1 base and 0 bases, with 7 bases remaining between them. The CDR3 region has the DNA TGTGCCAGCAGTGAAGGGTTTAATAGCAATCAGCCCCAGCATTTT. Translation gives CASSEGFNSNQPQHF.

The CDR3 here is CASSQDRGNTEAFF. DNA for the CDR3: TGTGCCAGCAGCCAAGATCGGGGGAACACTGAAGCTTTCTTT. The chain combines TRBV4-2 with TRBJ1-1; D remains ambiguous. V gave up 0 bases and J gave up 1 base, with 6 bases separating them. CDR1 and CDR2 from the germline V gene are LGHNA and YNFKEQ. The CDR3 extends over 14 amino acids.

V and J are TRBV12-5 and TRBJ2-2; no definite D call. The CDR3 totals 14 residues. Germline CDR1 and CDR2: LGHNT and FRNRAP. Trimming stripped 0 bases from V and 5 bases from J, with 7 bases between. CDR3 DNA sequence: TGTGCTAGTGGTTTGGTAGCAGCTACCGGGGAGCTGTTTTTT. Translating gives CASGLVAATGELFF.

CDR3 residues: CASSPGPGGIYEQYF. The CDR3, as DNA: TGTGCCAGCAGTCCTGGCCCAGGGGGCATCTACGAGCAGTACTTC. V and J are TRBV9 and TRBJ2-7; 8 nucleotides agree with TRBD1. The V gene's germline CDR1 is SGDLS and CDR2 YYNGEE. V dropped 5 bases and J dropped 3; count of bases not matched to a gene: 10. The CDR3 runs 15 residues.